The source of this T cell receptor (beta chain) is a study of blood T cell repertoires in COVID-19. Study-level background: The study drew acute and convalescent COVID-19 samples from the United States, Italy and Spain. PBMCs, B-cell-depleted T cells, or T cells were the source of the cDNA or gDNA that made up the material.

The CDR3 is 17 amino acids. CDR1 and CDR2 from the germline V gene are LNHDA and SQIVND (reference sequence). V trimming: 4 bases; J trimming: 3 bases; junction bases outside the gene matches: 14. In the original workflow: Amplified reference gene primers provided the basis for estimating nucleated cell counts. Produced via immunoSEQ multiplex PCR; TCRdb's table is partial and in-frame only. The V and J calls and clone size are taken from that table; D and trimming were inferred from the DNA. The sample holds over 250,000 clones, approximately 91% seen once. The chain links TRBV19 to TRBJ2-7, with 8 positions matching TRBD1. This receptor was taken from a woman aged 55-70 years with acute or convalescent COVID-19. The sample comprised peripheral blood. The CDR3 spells CASSRTRLDRGLYEQYF. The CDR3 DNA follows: TGTGCCAGTAGTAGGACCCGACTAGACAGGGGTCTCTACGAGCAGTACTTC.